The 26 T cell receptor beta chains presented below share a single source sample, sequenced in a study of T cell responses to AZD1222 COVID-19 vaccine. Sequencing was performed with immunoSEQ multiplex PCR; in TCRdb, only in-frame clones are kept and a portion is missing. The sample carries about 150,000 clones, 85% to 90% recorded once. The source was peripheral blood, collected on day 0 of AZD1222 vaccination. The receptors derive from an adult in good health.

The genes are TRBV6-6 and TRBJ2-1, with 12 bases that match TRBD2. The junction had 7 bases not matched to a gene; V was cut back by 5 bases and J by 5 bases. The CDR3 is made up of 16 amino acids. The germline gives CDR1 MNHNY, CDR2 SVGAGI (reference sequence). The CDR3 nucleotides are TGTGCCAGCAGTCGACTAGCGGGGGCCCTCGACAATGAGCAGTTCTTC. This translates into CASSRLAGALDNEQFF.

This sequence joins TRBV12-3 or TRBV12-4 and TRBJ2-7; D is unresolved. Trimming removed 4 bases from V and 5 bases from J, with 6 bases in between. CDR3 length: 11 residues. The CDR3 coding sequence is TGTGCCAGCAGTTCCCGGGACGAGCAGTACTTC. Translated: CASSSRDEQYF.

CDR3 DNA sequence: TGTGCCAGCAGCCAAAGGGCAGCTCAAGGGGTCTATGGCTACACCTTC. Translation gives CASSQRAAQGVYGYTF. The chain recombines TRBV3-1 (or the pseudogene TRBV3-2) with TRBJ1-2, with D possibly matching TRBD1 (5 bases). Trimming pared 2 bases from V and 4 bases from J, leaving 17 bases between. Germline loops: CDR1 LGHDT, CDR2 YNNKEL (reference sequence). The CDR3 is 16 amino acids.

The chain links TRBV5-4 to TRBJ1-5; D is unclear. The germline V and J ends were trimmed by 0 bases and 5 bases, with 9 bases remaining between them. This CDR3 spans 14 amino acids. CDR1 and CDR2 from the germline V gene are SGHNT and YYREEE (reference sequence). This CDR3 is CASSLAGEHQPQHF. CDR3 coding DNA: TGTGCCAGCAGCTTGGCTGGGGAGCATCAGCCCCAGCATTTT.

This clone appeared once. This sequence joins TRBV19 and TRBJ2-3, with unresolved D. This CDR3 has 14 residues. V was pared by 3 bases and J by 2 bases, with 9 bases between. Germline-derived CDR1 and CDR2 are LNHDA and SQIVND (reference sequence). The DNA of the CDR3 is TGTGCCAGTAGTATCGGTGTGGCCACAGATACGCAGTATTTT. It yields the protein CASSIGVATDTQYF.

The J gene is TRBJ2-2, the V gene TRBV2, with TRBD2 identical over 8 bases. The germline V gene has CDR1 SNHLY and CDR2 FYNNEI. The CDR3 sequence is 16 residues long. J lost 5 bases, V lost 4 bases, and 9 bases had no gene match. Written as DNA, the CDR3 is TGTGCCAGCAGTGTCCCGGGAGGGGAAGGGACCGGGGAGCTGTTTTTT. This sequence encodes CASSVPGGEGTGELFF.

The rearrangement joins TRBV7-8 to TRBJ2-7, with D tentatively TRBD1 or TRBD2 (5 bases each). Germline CDR1 is SGHVS and CDR2 is FQNEAQ. Deletions cut 1 base from V and 5 bases from J, with 15 bases between. This CDR3 is built from 15 residues. DNA for the CDR3: TGTGCCAGCAGCTTAGAACTGGGGGTAACCCACGAGCAGTACTTC. This encodes CASSLELGVTHEQYF.

The chain recombines TRBV12-5 with TRBJ1-5; D uncertain. Germline V lookup: CDR1 LGHNT, CDR2 FRNRAP. Deletions cut 4 bases from V and 1 base from J, with 2 bases between. CDR3 size: 12 residues. The CDR3 DNA is TGTGCTAGTGGTTCCAGCAATCAGCCCCAGCATTTT. This sequence encodes CASGSSNQPQHF.

The CDR3 DNA sequence: TGTGCCAGCAGCCAATTTGGGACAGGGGCGGATGAGCAGTTCTTC. Amino acids: CASSQFGTGADEQFF. This sequence joins TRBV14 and TRBJ2-1; 10 positions agree with TRBD1. Trimming cost V 2 bases and J 8 bases; bases outside gene matches: 6. The CDR3 consists of 15 residues. CDR1 and CDR2 (germline): SGHDN, FVKESK.

The chain couples TRBV3-1 (or the pseudogene TRBV3-2) to TRBJ1-1; no firm D call. The germline gives CDR1 LGHDT, CDR2 YNNKEL (reference sequence). The CDR3 is 14 residues long. V was shortened by 0 bases and J by 1 base, with 6 bases between the two germline ends. CDR3 DNA sequence: TGTGCCAGCAGCCAAGACCGCGGGAACACTGAAGCTTTCTTT. This translates into CASSQDRGNTEAFF.

The J gene is TRBJ1-6, the V gene TRBV24-1; unclear D gene. In germline, CDR1 is KGHDR, CDR2 SFDVKD. V gave up 2 bases and J gave up 5 bases, with 6 bases separating them. The CDR3 consists of 14 residues. This chain's CDR3 is CATSDSRNNSPLHF. The CDR3 DNA sequence: TGTGCCACCAGTGATTCCCGGAATAATTCACCCCTCCACTTT.

The chain carries TRBV5-1 and TRBJ1-1, with D hard to call. CDR1 SGHRS and CDR2 YFSETQ come from the germline V gene. The CDR3 covers 13 residues. Trimming removed 6 bases from V and 11 bases from J, with 20 bases in between. CDR3 residues: CASTGEGFSTAFF. In DNA, the CDR3 is TGCGCCAGCACTGGGGAGGGCTTCTCGACGGCTTTCTTT.

CDR3 region: CASSPTIGGQYYGYTF. The CDR3 DNA is TGTGCCAGCAGTCCCACAATAGGAGGACAGTACTATGGCTACACCTTC. V gene TRBV28 combines with J gene TRBJ1-2; D may be TRBD1 (6 bases). Trimming left V 5 bases short and J 3 bases short, with 19 bases between. The CDR3 totals 16 residues. Germline V gene data show CDR1 as MDHEN and CDR2 as SYDVKM.

J is TRBJ1-1 and V is TRBV5-4; D not certain. Germline V gene sequence: CDR1 SGHNT, CDR2 YYREEE (reference sequence). V lost 9 bases and J lost 3, with 18 bases in between. The CDR3 spans 14 residues. The CDR3 nucleotides read TGTGCCACTCGGACCGAACCGCTCGACACTGAAGCTTTCTTT. It encodes CATRTEPLDTEAFF.

The chain carries TRBV28 and TRBJ1-2; D may be TRBD1 (6 bases). Trimming took off 2 bases at V and 8 bases at J, with 12 bases between the two ends. CDR1 is MDHEN, CDR2 SYDVKM, per germline. The CDR3 spans 13 residues. As DNA, the CDR3 is TGTGCCAGCAGTTTAAACGGGGGCCTAGGCTACACCTTC. This sequence encodes CASSLNGGLGYTF.

This chain links TRBV5-3 with TRBJ2-7; 9 bases map to TRBD1. TRBV5-3 is an ORF for which the function is uncertain. Trimming took 3 bases from V and 1 from J; bases not matched to a gene: 14. CDR3 length equals 18 residues. The CDR3 spells CARSSRDRESKLSYEQYF. The CDR3 nucleotides are TGTGCCAGAAGCTCAAGGGACAGGGAAAGTAAATTGTCCTACGAGCAGTACTTC.

The chain recombines TRBV4-2 with TRBJ1-3; D gene ambiguous. From germline, CDR1 is LGHNA and CDR2 YNFKEQ. The CDR3 is made up of 12 amino acids. V lost 2 bases to trimming and J lost 5 bases, with 4 bases between them. CDR3 sequence reads: CASSQPRNTIYF. CDR3 nucleotide sequence: TGTGCCAGCAGCCAACCTAGAAACACCATATATTTT.

CDR3 in DNA: TGTGCCAGCAGTTTACGGGGGTACTACGAGCAGTACTTC. Translation: CASSLRGYYEQYF. The chain has TRBV27 and TRBJ2-7, with a weak D call TRBD2 (6 bases). Trimming pared 2 bases from V and 3 bases from J, leaving 8 bases between. The CDR3 has 13 residues. Looked up from germline, CDR1 is MNHEY and CDR2 is SMNVEV (reference sequence).

The V call is TRBV5-1, the J call TRBJ1-6, with 7 bases aligning to TRBD1. The CDR3 has 16 amino acids. CDR1 and CDR2 (germline): SGHRS, YFSETQ. With 0 bases clipped from V and 7 bases from J, the junction kept 7 bases outside the gene matches. In DNA, the CDR3 is TGCGCCAGCAGCTTGGAGGTAGGGGGCTGGAATTCACCCCTCCACTTT. Translated: CASSLEVGGWNSPLHF.

This clone was picked up one time. The rearrangement links TRBV10-3 to TRBJ2-3; D is perhaps TRBD2 (7 bases). The CDR3 length is 15 residues. Trimming shortened V by 3 bases and J by 3 bases, and 13 bases separated the two germline ends. From germline, CDR1 is ENHRY and CDR2 SYGVKD. The chain's CDR3 is CAISDGGGGTDTQYF. CDR3 nucleotides: TGTGCCATCAGTGATGGGGGGGGCGGTACAGATACGCAGTATTTT.

The genes are TRBV6-5 and TRBJ1-1; 7 bases align to TRBD1. Germline-derived CDR1 and CDR2 are MNHEY and SVGAGI. Trimming removed 0 bases from V and 5 bases from J; junction bases left unmatched: 6. This CDR3 is 15 amino acids long. CDR3 bases: TGTGCCAGCAGTTACTCAATTCAGGGGGGAACTGAAGCTTTCTTT. It is translated as CASSYSIQGGTEAFF.

The chain couples TRBV5-5 to TRBJ2-1; 10 bases align to TRBD2. The CDR3 spans 16 residues. Germline V gene sequence: CDR1 SGHKS, CDR2 YYEKEE (reference sequence). The ends lost 4 bases at V and 4 bases at J; junction bases unmatched: 8. The CDR3 sequence is CASSRSLAGRYNEQFF. The CDR3 coding sequence is TGTGCCAGCAGCCGATCACTAGCGGGGCGATACAATGAGCAGTTCTTC.

The V gene is TRBV7-9, the J gene TRBJ1-2; D might be TRBD1 (5 bases). Germline V gene sequence: CDR1 SEHNR, CDR2 FQNEAQ (reference sequence). Trimming took 5 bases from V and 2 from J, leaving 18 bases between them. This CDR3 contains 16 residues. In DNA, the CDR3 is TGTGCCAGCAGCCCCCGAGTTGGGGGACGAAACTATGGCTACACCTTC. It yields the protein CASSPRVGGRNYGYTF.

J is TRBJ1-2 and V is TRBV28, with 8 bases matching TRBD1. V lost 5 bases to trimming and J lost 3 bases; unmatched junction nucleotides: 5. Germline CDR1 and CDR2: MDHEN and SYDVKM. This CDR3 spans 14 amino acids. CDR3 sequence reads: CASSPSDRDYGYTF. In DNA, the CDR3 is TGTGCCAGCAGTCCCTCGGACAGGGACTATGGCTACACCTTC.

V and J are TRBV5-6 and TRBJ1-2; the D is unclear. Germline CDR1 reads SGHDT; CDR2 reads YYEEEE. The CDR3 runs 14 residues. V lost 6 bases and J lost 0, with 12 bases in between. CDR3 in DNA: TGTGCCAGCAAAAAAGCTCAGGCTAACTATGGCTACACCTTC. Protein sequence: CASKKAQANYGYTF.

CDR3 loop: CSVVPGRGEKLFF. CDR3 DNA: TGCAGCGTTGTGCCAGGGCGGGGAGAAAAACTGTTTTTT. The chain combines TRBV29-1 with TRBJ1-4, with D perhaps TRBD1 (5 bases). Trimming took 4 bases from V and 8 from J, leaving 14 bases between them. CDR1 is SQVTM, CDR2 ANQGSEA, per germline. This CDR3 spans 13 amino acids.